This note documents a single T cell receptor (beta chain) sequence. Its antigen is currently unknown. The V end was cut by 4 bases, the J end by 3 bases, with 10 bases between. The CDR3 consists of 13 residues. CDR1 is SGHNT and CDR2 is YENEEA in the germline V gene. The assay that was used to sequence DNA from cultured CD4+ T cells was the Oncomine TCR Beta short-read assay. DNA came from CD4+ T cells after culture. TCRdb re-called the PCR reads with MiXCR, one entry per CDR3 protein. The repertoire holds 15,000 to 20,000 distinct CDR3 sequences, with roughly half as singletons. This record comes from a study of vaccination and CD4 T cells after COVID-19. About the study: From HCoV-229E, HCoV-OC43, HCoV-NL63 and SARS-CoV-2, overlapping spike peptides were used to stimulate the cells.

Time point here: late sampling 161 to 241 days after vaccination in a few convalescent patients. Described treatment: approximately nine-day PBMC culture with coronavirus spike peptide pools or control peptides (ViraFEST assay). The chain joins TRBV11-3 to TRBJ2-7; a weak D match, TRBD1 (6 bases). The clonotype comes from a human donor who had recovered from COVID-19. This sample comprised CD4+ T cells from blood, cultured in vitro, obtained about 7 months after SARS-CoV-2 vaccination. Here the CDR3 DNA reads TGTGCCAGCAGCTCAGGGGACCACTACGAGCAGTACTTC. The encoded protein is CASSSGDHYEQYF.